This T cell receptor (beta chain) was obtained from a study of T-cell reconstitution after alpha-beta-depleted transplantation in children. Findings and limits, study-wide: About two months after transplant, alpha-beta T cells reportedly came from several hundred expanded graft clones.

Preparing the TCRbeta library involved the use of unique molecular identifiers. TCRdb analysed the PCR reads with MiXCR anew, one entry per CDR3 protein. The table includes fewer than 1 million distinct CDR3 sequences, 15% to 20% detected once. This clonotype was detected a few times. Its antigen is undetermined. The clonotype was recovered from a male patient under 18 who had a stem cell transplant for acute lymphoblastic leukemia, so the T cells may come from the graft donor. Sequenced here: PBMCs, mostly from graft donor cells, sampled 360 days after TCRalphabeta/CD19-depleted stem cell transplant.

The CDR3 loop is CASSQDLAGEQFF. CDR3 DNA: TGTGCCAGCAGCCAAGACTTGGCGGGTGAGCAGTTCTTC. V usage is TRBV4-2 and J usage is TRBJ2-1; D is perhaps TRBD2 (5 bases). Looked up from germline, CDR1 is LGHNA and CDR2 is YNFKEQ. This CDR3 contains 13 residues. V gave up 0 bases and J gave up 9 bases, with 9 bases separating them.